The rows below give T cell receptor beta chains drawn from one sample of a study of CD8+CD57+ T cells in acquired aplastic anemia. TCRdb used MiXCR to reprocess the reads, holding one entry per CDR3 protein. The table lists more than 150,000 distinct CDR3 sequences, roughly half of them singletons, with roughly 3% in the top ten. Material for sequencing was sorted CD4+, CD8+, or CD8+CD57+ T cells (not recorded which) from PBMCs. These receptors came from a human donor in good health. CDR3s include the opening cysteine and the closing phenylalanine or tryptophan. Fields, in order: clone size, V gene, J gene, D gene, CDR3 protein, CDR3 DNA. The D gene is left open where the match is weak. The listing skips clone size in some rows; elsewhere it reads once, few, many or a size class.

abundance: many
v_gene: TRBV11-1
j_gene: TRBJ2-3
d_gene: TRBD2
CDR3aa: CASSFLSGSPDTQYF
CDR3nt: TGTGCCAGCAGCTTTTTGAGCGGGAGTCCAGATACGCAGTATTTT

abundance: NA
v_gene: TRBV19
j_gene: TRBJ1-3
d_gene: NA
CDR3aa: CASSPPLSNTIYF
CDR3nt: TGTGCCAGTAGCCCCCCATTGTCGAACACCATATATTTT

abundance: once
v_gene: TRBV4-1
j_gene: TRBJ1-2
d_gene: NA
CDR3aa: CASSRDGGHTF
CDR3nt: TGCGCCAGCAGCCGCGACGGTGGTCACACCTTC

abundance: NA
v_gene: TRBV24-1
j_gene: TRBJ2-7
d_gene: NA
CDR3aa: CATTGGVGVSYEQYF
CDR3nt: TGTGCCACGACCGGTGGTGTGGGCGTTTCCTACGAGCAGTACTTC

abundance: NA
v_gene: TRBV19
j_gene: TRBJ2-7
d_gene: NA
CDR3aa: CASGGTVPYEQYF
CDR3nt: TGCGCCAGTGGCGGGACGGTACCCTACGAGCAGTACTTC

abundance: few
v_gene: TRBV2
j_gene: TRBJ2-2
d_gene: TRBD1
CDR3aa: CASRRTGASGELFF
CDR3nt: TGTGCCAGCAGGAGGACAGGCGCTAGCGGGGAGCTGTTTTTT

abundance: many
v_gene: TRBV7-9
j_gene: TRBJ2-1
d_gene: TRBD1
CDR3aa: CASSLGQGWDNEQFF
CDR3nt: TGTGCCAGCAGCTTAGGACAGGGTTGGGACAATGAGCAGTTCTTC

abundance: many
v_gene: TRBV24-1
j_gene: TRBJ1-2
d_gene: NA
CDR3aa: CATSERGIDGYTF
CDR3nt: TGTGCCACCAGTGAGAGGGGAATTGATGGCTACACCTTC

abundance: few
v_gene: TRBV29-1
j_gene: TRBJ2-2
d_gene: NA
CDR3aa: CSVQKVQGDTGELFF
CDR3nt: TGCAGCGTCCAGAAGGTACAGGGAGATACCGGGGAGCTGTTTTTT

abundance: NA
v_gene: TRBV2
j_gene: TRBJ2-5
d_gene: TRBD1
CDR3aa: CASSEKYFPGQGKEAQYF
CDR3nt: TGTGCCAGCAGTGAAAAATATTTCCCGGGACAGGGGAAAGAGGCCCAGTACTTC

abundance: many
v_gene: TRBV4-1
j_gene: TRBJ2-3
d_gene: NA
CDR3aa: CASSQVHGGTKGDTQYF
CDR3nt: TGCGCCAGCAGCCAAGTACATGGGGGGACCAAAGGGGATACGCAGTATTTT

abundance: few
v_gene: TRBV19
j_gene: TRBJ1-1
d_gene: NA
CDR3aa: CASTPGAWTEAFF
CDR3nt: TGTGCCAGTACCCCCGGGGCATGGACTGAAGCTTTCTTT

abundance: many
v_gene: TRBV7-9
j_gene: TRBJ2-7
d_gene: NA
CDR3aa: CASSLSSYEQYF
CDR3nt: TGTGCCAGCAGCTTAAGCTCCTACGAGCAGTACTTC

abundance: NA
v_gene: TRBV19
j_gene: TRBJ1-3
d_gene: NA
CDR3aa: CASSIDRGNTIYF
CDR3nt: TGTGCCAGTAGTATTGACAGGGGAAACACCATATATTTT

abundance: few
v_gene: TRBV25-1
j_gene: TRBJ2-7
d_gene: NA
CDR3aa: CASSSPGDLIVQYF
CDR3nt: TGTGCCAGCAGCTCACCGGGCGACCTAATCGTTCAGTACTTC

abundance: many
v_gene: TRBV7-2
j_gene: TRBJ2-3
d_gene: TRBD2
CDR3aa: CASSLGHSGRSADTQYF
CDR3nt: TGTGCCAGCAGCTTAGGACATAGCGGGAGAAGCGCAGATACGCAGTATTTT

abundance: NA
v_gene: TRBV7-8
j_gene: TRBJ1-5
d_gene: TRBD1
CDR3aa: CASSSDGGTGYGNQPQHF
CDR3nt: TGTGCCAGCAGCTCCGATGGGGGGACAGGGTATGGCAATCAGCCCCAGCATTTT

abundance: NA
v_gene: TRBV5-5
j_gene: TRBJ1-1
d_gene: NA
CDR3aa: CASSLTGTGKAFF
CDR3nt: TGTGCCAGCAGCTTAACAGGAACGGGGAAAGCTTTCTTT

abundance: few
v_gene: TRBV20-1
j_gene: TRBJ2-1
d_gene: TRBD2
CDR3aa: CSAPVSAGGSWGEQFF
CDR3nt: TGCAGTGCCCCCGTTAGCGCGGGAGGGTCGTGGGGTGAGCAGTTCTTC

abundance: NA
v_gene: TRBV2
j_gene: TRBJ2-6
d_gene: NA
CDR3aa: CASSDGGGANVLTF
CDR3nt: TGTGCCAGCAGTGACGGGGGTGGGGCCAACGTCCTGACTTTC

abundance: NA
v_gene: TRBV29-1
j_gene: TRBJ2-7
d_gene: NA
CDR3aa: CSVVGQGHYEQYF
CDR3nt: TGCAGCGTTGTGGGCCAGGGGCACTACGAGCAGTACTTC

abundance: NA
v_gene: TRBV2
j_gene: TRBJ1-5
d_gene: NA
CDR3aa: CASSSTRGVHQPQHF
CDR3nt: TGTGCCAGCAGTTCTACGCGGGGAGTTCATCAGCCCCAGCATTTT

abundance: many
v_gene: TRBV14
j_gene: TRBJ1-5
d_gene: NA
CDR3aa: CASSQADQPQHF
CDR3nt: TGTGCCAGCAGCCAAGCAGATCAGCCCCAGCATTTT

abundance: NA
v_gene: TRBV10-1
j_gene: TRBJ1-2
d_gene: TRBD1
CDR3aa: CASSARDRANYGYTF
CDR3nt: TGCGCCAGCAGTGCTCGGGACAGGGCCAACTATGGCTACACCTTC

abundance: NA
v_gene: TRBV2
j_gene: TRBJ1-5
d_gene: NA
CDR3aa: CASSDQGFSPQHF
CDR3nt: TGTGCCAGCAGTGACCAGGGATTCTCGCCCCAGCATTTT

abundance: many
v_gene: TRBV5-1
j_gene: TRBJ2-7
d_gene: NA
CDR3aa: CASANTGALYEQYF
CDR3nt: TGCGCCAGCGCCAATACGGGGGCCCTCTACGAGCAGTACTTC

abundance: NA
v_gene: TRBV5-1
j_gene: TRBJ2-7
d_gene: TRBD2
CDR3aa: CASSLASGVNEQYF
CDR3nt: TGCGCCAGCAGCTTGGCTAGCGGGGTCAACGAGCAGTACTTC

abundance: NA
v_gene: TRBV2
j_gene: TRBJ2-7
d_gene: NA
CDR3aa: CASRNREGSYERYF
CDR3nt: TGTGCCAGCCGGAACAGGGAGGGTTCCTACGAGCGGTACTTC

abundance: NA
v_gene: TRBV10-1
j_gene: TRBJ2-1
d_gene: NA
CDR3aa: CASSKGLSNEQFF
CDR3nt: TGCGCCAGCAGTAAAGGACTGTCAAACGAGCAGTTCTTC

abundance: NA
v_gene: TRBV28
j_gene: TRBJ2-3
d_gene: NA
CDR3aa: CASNLRDTQYF
CDR3nt: TGTGCCAGCAACTTACGAGATACGCAGTATTTT

abundance: many
v_gene: TRBV2
j_gene: TRBJ1-2
d_gene: TRBD1
CDR3aa: CASRGTVIAYGYTF
CDR3nt: TGTGCCAGCAGGGGGACAGTAATCGCCTATGGCTACACCTTC

abundance: many
v_gene: TRBV7-8
j_gene: TRBJ2-7
d_gene: NA
CDR3aa: CASSFTGDSYEQYF
CDR3nt: TGTGCCAGCAGCTTTACAGGGGACTCTTACGAGCAGTACTTC

abundance: once
v_gene: TRBV7-6
j_gene: TRBJ2-3
d_gene: TRBD2
CDR3aa: CASSLGAGAGDTQYF
CDR3nt: TGTGCCAGCAGCTTAGGAGCGGGGGCAGGGGATACGCAGTATTTT

abundance: NA
v_gene: TRBV2
j_gene: TRBJ2-1
d_gene: TRBD2
CDR3aa: CASILAGKGEQFF
CDR3nt: TGTGCCAGCATACTAGCGGGAAAGGGTGAGCAGTTCTTC

abundance: many
v_gene: TRBV15
j_gene: TRBJ2-7
d_gene: NA
CDR3aa: CATSSRFPSLSYEQYF
CDR3nt: TGTGCCACCAGCAGCAGGTTTCCTAGCCTTTCCTACGAGCAGTACTTC

abundance: NA
v_gene: TRBV5-1
j_gene: TRBJ2-2
d_gene: NA
CDR3aa: CASSLDGAAGELFF
CDR3nt: TGCGCCAGCAGCTTGGATGGGGCCGCCGGGGAGCTGTTTTTT

abundance: NA
v_gene: TRBV7-7
j_gene: TRBJ1-1
d_gene: NA
CDR3aa: CASSRLIGTEAFF
CDR3nt: TGTGCCAGCAGCCGCCTAATAGGCACTGAAGCTTTCTTT

abundance: many
v_gene: TRBV2
j_gene: TRBJ2-7
d_gene: NA
CDR3aa: CASRRFRPLGEQYF
CDR3nt: TGTGCCAGCAGAAGGTTTCGGCCCCTAGGGGAGCAGTACTTC

abundance: once
v_gene: TRBV29-1
j_gene: TRBJ1-6
d_gene: NA
CDR3aa: CSVGREYNQPLHF
CDR3nt: TGCAGCGTTGGCAGGGAATACAATCAGCCCCTCCACTTT

abundance: many
v_gene: TRBV6-1
j_gene: TRBJ1-5
d_gene: NA
CDR3aa: CASSPVLNQPQHF
CDR3nt: TGTGCCAGCAGCCCCGTACTTAATCAGCCCCAGCATTTT

abundance: many
v_gene: TRBV11-2
j_gene: TRBJ2-5
d_gene: TRBD2
CDR3aa: CASSLGGGGSRETQYF
CDR3nt: TGTGCCAGCAGCTTAGGGGGCGGCGGGAGCCGGGAGACCCAGTACTTC

abundance: many
v_gene: TRBV19
j_gene: TRBJ2-7
d_gene: TRBD1
CDR3aa: CASSIPGQGAFEQYF
CDR3nt: TGTGCCAGTAGTATCCCGGGACAGGGGGCTTTCGAGCAGTACTTC

abundance: many
v_gene: TRBV5-6
j_gene: TRBJ2-2
d_gene: NA
CDR3aa: CASSLWGRVGGELFF
CDR3nt: TGTGCCAGCAGCTTGTGGGGCCGTGTCGGCGGGGAGCTGTTTTTT

abundance: NA
v_gene: TRBV30
j_gene: TRBJ2-1
d_gene: TRBD2
CDR3aa: CAWSPLTSGRVNEQFF
CDR3nt: TGTGCCTGGTCACCCCTAACTAGCGGGAGGGTCAATGAGCAGTTCTTC

abundance: NA
v_gene: TRBV6-5
j_gene: TRBJ2-7
d_gene: NA
CDR3aa: CASSYSGAGSHEQYF
CDR3nt: TGTGCCAGCAGTTACTCGGGGGCGGGTAGTCACGAGCAGTACTTC

abundance: once
v_gene: TRBV19
j_gene: TRBJ2-5
d_gene: NA
CDR3aa: CASSIDGSQETQYF
CDR3nt: TGTGCCAGTAGTATAGACGGCAGCCAAGAGACCCAGTACTTC

abundance: many
v_gene: TRBV20-1
j_gene: TRBJ2-1
d_gene: TRBD2
CDR3aa: CSARDRRGLAGSYNEQFF
CDR3nt: TGCAGTGCTAGAGATCGAAGGGGACTAGCGGGCTCCTACAATGAGCAGTTCTTC

abundance: NA
v_gene: TRBV2
j_gene: TRBJ2-7
d_gene: NA
CDR3aa: CASSDWVEQYF
CDR3nt: TGTGCCAGCAGTGATTGGGTCGAGCAGTACTTC

abundance: NA
v_gene: TRBV7-9
j_gene: TRBJ2-7
d_gene: NA
CDR3aa: CASSWTEGAYEQYF
CDR3nt: TGTGCCAGCAGCTGGACCGAAGGGGCCTACGAGCAGTACTTC

abundance: many
v_gene: TRBV11-3
j_gene: TRBJ2-1
d_gene: NA
CDR3aa: CASSIAGTHNEQFF
CDR3nt: TGTGCCAGCAGCATAGCCGGGACCCACAATGAGCAGTTCTTC

abundance: NA
v_gene: TRBV18
j_gene: TRBJ2-1
d_gene: TRBD1
CDR3aa: CASSDRGGNEQFF
CDR3nt: TGTGCCAGCTCAGACAGGGGAGGAAATGAGCAGTTCTTC